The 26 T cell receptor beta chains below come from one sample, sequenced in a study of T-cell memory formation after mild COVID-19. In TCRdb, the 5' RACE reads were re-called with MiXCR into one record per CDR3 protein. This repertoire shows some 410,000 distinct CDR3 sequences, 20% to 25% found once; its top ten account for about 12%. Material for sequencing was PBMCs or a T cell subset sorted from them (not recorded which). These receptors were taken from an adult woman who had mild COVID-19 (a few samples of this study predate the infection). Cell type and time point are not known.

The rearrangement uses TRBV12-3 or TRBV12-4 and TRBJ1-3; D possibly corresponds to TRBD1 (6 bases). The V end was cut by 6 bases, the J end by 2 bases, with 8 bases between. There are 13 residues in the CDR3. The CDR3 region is CASRGAAGNTIYF. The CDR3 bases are TGTGCCAGCAGGGGGGCGGCTGGAAACACCATATATTTT.

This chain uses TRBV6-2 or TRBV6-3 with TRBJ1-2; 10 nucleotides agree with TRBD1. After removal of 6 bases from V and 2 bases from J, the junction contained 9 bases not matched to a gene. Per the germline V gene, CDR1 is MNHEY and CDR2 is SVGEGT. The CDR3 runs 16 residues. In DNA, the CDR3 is TGTGCCAGCAGAGGTCCCGGGACAGGGGAGAACTATGGCTACACCTTC. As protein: CASRGPGTGENYGYTF.

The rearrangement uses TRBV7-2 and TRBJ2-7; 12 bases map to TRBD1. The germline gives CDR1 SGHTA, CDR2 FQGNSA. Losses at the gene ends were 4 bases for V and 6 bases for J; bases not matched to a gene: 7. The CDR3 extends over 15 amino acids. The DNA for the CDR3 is TGTGCCAGCAGCTCGCCGGGACAGGGGGCGCGCGAGCAGTACTTC. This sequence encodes CASSSPGQGAREQYF.

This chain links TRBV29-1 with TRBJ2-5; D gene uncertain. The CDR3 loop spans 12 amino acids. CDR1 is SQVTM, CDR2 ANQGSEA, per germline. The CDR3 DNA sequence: TGCAGTGTATGGCTTTCGTTAGAGACCCAGTACTTC. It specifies CSVWLSLETQYF. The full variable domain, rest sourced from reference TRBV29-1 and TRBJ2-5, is SAVISQKPSRDICQRGTSLTIQCQVDSQVTMMFWYRQQPGQSLTLIATANQGSEATYESGFVIDKFPISRPNLTFSTLTVSNMSPEDSSIYLCSVWLSLETQYFGPGTRLLVL.

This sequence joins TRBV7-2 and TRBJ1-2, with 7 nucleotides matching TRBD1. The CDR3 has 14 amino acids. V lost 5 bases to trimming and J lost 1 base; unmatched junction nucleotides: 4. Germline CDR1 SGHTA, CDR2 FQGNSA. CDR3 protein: CASSGRQGNYGYTF. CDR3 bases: TGTGCCAGCAGCGGTCGACAGGGTAACTATGGCTACACCTTC.

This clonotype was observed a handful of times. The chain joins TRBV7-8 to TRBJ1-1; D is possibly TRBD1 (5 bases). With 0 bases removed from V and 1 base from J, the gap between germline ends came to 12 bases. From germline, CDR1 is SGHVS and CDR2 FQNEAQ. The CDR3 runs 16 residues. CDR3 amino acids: CASSLALGRGNTEAFF. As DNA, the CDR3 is TGTGCCAGCAGCTTAGCTTTGGGTAGGGGGAACACTGAAGCTTTCTTT.

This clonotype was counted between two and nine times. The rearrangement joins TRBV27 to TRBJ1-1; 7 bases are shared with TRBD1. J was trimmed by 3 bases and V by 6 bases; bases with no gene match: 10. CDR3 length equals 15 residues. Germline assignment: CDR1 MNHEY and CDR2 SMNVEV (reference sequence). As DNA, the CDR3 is TGTGCCAGCAGGGTACAGGGGCCCCGTGACACTGAAGCTTTCTTT. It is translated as CASRVQGPRDTEAFF.

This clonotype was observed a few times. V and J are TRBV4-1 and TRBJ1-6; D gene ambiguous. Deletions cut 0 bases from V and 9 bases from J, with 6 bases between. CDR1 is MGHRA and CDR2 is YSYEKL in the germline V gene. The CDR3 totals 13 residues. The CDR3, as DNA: TGCGCCAGCAGCCAAGACGAGTTTTCACCCCTCCACTTT. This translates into CASSQDEFSPLHF.

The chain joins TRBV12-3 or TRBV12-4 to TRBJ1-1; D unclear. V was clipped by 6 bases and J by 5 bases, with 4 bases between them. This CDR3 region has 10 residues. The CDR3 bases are TGTGCCAGCAGCTTAACTGAAGCTTTCTTT. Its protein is CASSLTEAFF.

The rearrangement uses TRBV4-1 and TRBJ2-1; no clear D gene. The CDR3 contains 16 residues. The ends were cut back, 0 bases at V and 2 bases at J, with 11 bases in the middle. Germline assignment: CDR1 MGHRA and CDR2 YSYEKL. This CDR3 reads CASSQDLSVAYNEQFF. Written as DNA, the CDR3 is TGCGCCAGCAGCCAAGATTTAAGCGTTGCCTACAATGAGCAGTTCTTC.

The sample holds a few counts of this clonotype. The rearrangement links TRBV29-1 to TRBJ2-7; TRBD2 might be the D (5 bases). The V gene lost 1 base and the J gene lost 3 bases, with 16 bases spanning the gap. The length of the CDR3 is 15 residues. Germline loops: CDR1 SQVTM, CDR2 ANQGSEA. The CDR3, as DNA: TGCAGCGTTGAAGGGAGTTCGCCTAGCATCTACGAGCAGTACTTC. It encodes CSVEGSSPSIYEQYF.

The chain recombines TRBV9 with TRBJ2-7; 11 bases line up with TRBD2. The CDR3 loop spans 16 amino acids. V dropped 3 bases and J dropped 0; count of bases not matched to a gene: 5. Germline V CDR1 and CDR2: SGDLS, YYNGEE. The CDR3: CASSEGLAGRSYEQYF. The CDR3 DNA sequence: TGTGCCAGCAGCGAAGGACTAGCGGGCCGCTCCTACGAGCAGTACTTC.

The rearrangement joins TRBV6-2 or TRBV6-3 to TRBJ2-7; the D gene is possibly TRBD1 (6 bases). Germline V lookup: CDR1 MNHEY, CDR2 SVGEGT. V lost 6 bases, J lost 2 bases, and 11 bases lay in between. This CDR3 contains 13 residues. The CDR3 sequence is CASSWGLTYEQYF. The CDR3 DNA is TGTGCCAGCAGCTGGGGGCTTACCTACGAGCAGTACTTC.

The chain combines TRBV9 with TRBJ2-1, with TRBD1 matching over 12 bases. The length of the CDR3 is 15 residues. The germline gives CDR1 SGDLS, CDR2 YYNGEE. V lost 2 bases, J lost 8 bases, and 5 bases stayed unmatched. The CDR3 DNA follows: TGTGCCAGCAGCGTCCGGGACAGGGGGCGTGATGAGCAGTTCTTC. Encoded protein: CASSVRDRGRDEQFF.

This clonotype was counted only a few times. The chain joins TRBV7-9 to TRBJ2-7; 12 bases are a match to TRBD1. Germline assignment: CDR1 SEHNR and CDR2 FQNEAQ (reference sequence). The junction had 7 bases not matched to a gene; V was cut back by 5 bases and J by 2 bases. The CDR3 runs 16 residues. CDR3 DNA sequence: TGTGCCAGCAGCGGGGGACAGGGGGCAGACCCCTACGAGCAGTACTTC. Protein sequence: CASSGGQGADPYEQYF.

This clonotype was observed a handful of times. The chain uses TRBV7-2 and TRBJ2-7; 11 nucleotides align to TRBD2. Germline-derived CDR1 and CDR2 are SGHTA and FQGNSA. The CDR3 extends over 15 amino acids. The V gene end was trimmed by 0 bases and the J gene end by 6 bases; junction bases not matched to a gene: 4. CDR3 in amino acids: CASSLALAGGTEQYF. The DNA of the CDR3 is TGTGCCAGCAGCTTAGCTCTAGCGGGAGGTACCGAGCAGTACTTC.

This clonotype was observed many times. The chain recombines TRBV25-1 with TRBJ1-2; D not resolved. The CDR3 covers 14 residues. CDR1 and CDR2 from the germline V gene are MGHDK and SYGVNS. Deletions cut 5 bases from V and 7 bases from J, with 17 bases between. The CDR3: CASSFPLFVIGYTF. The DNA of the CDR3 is TGTGCCAGCAGTTTCCCGCTCTTCGTTATTGGCTACACCTTC.

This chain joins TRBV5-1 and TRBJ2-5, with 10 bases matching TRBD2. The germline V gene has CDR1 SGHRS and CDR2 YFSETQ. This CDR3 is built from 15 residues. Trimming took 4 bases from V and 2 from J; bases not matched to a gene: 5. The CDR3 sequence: CASSQLAGAQETQYF. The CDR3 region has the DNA TGCGCCAGCAGCCAGCTAGCGGGGGCACAAGAGACCCAGTACTTC. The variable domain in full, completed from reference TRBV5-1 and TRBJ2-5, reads KAGVTQTPRYLIKTRGQQVTLSCSPISGHRSVSWYQQTPGQGLQFLFEYFSETQRNKGNFPGRFSGRQFSNSRSEMNVSTLELGDSALYLCASSQLAGAQETQYFGPGTRLLVL.

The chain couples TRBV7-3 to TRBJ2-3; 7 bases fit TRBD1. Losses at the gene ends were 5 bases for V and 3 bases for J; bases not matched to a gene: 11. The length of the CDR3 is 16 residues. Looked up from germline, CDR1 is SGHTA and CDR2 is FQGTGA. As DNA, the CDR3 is TGTGCCAGCAGCAGTAGAGGGGGCGTTCGGACAGATACGCAGTATTTT. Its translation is CASSSRGGVRTDTQYF.

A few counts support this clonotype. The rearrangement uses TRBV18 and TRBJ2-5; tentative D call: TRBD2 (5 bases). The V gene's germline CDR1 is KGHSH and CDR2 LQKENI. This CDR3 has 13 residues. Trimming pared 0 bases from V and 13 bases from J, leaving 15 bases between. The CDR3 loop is CASSPPASPAGYF. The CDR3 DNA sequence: TGTGCCAGCTCACCACCGGCTAGCCCCGCCGGGTACTTC.

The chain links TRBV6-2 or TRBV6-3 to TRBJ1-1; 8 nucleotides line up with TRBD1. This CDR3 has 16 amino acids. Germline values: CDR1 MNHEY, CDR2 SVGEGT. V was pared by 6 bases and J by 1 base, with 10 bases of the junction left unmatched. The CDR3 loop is CASSASPGQENTEAFF. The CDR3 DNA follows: TGTGCCAGCAGCGCAAGTCCGGGACAGGAGAACACTGAAGCTTTCTTT.

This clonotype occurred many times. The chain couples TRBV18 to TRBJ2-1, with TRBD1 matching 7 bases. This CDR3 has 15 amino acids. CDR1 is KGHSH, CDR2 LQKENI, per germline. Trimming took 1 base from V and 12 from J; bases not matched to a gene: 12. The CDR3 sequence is CASSPRSRGPDVQFF. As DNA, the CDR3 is TGTGCCAGCTCACCACGGTCGAGGGGGCCAGACGTGCAGTTCTTC. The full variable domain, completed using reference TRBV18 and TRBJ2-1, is NAGVMQNPRHLVRRRGQEARLRCSPMKGHSHVYWYRQLPEEGLKFMVYLQKENIIDESGMPKERFSAEFPKEGPSILRIQQVVRGDSAAYFCASSPRSRGPDVQFFGPGTRLTVL.

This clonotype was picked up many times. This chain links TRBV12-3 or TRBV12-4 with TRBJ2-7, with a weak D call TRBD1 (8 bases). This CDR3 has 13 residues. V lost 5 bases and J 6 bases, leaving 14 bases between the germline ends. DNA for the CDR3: TGTGCCAGCAGTAACAGGGGGGGTGCCGAGCAGTACTTC. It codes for CASSNRGGAEQYF.

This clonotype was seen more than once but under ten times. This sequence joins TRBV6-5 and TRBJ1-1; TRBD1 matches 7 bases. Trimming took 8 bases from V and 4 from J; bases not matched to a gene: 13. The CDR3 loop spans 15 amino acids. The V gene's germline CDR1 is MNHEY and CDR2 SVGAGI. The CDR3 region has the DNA TGTGCCAGCGCCCGCACAGGGGCTCCCCTCACTGAAGCTTTCTTT. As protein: CASARTGAPLTEAFF.

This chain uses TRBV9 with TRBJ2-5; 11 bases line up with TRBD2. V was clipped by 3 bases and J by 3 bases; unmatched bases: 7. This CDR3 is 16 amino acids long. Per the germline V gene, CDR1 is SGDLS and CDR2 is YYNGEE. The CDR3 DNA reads TGTGCCAGCAGCGCCCGTAGCGGGGGGGTCAAAGAGACCCAGTACTTC. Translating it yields CASSARSGGVKETQYF.

The CDR3 nucleotides are TGTGCCAGCACCCCTCGGGACAGGGGATCAGATACGCAGTATTTT. Protein product: CASTPRDRGSDTQYF. This chain links TRBV12-3 or TRBV12-4 with TRBJ2-3; 10 nucleotides agree with TRBD1. The CDR3 length is 15 residues. Trimming removed 7 bases from V and 4 bases from J; junction bases left unmatched: 8.